This entry lists 5 T cell receptor beta chains sequenced from one sample in a study of preoperative IRX-2 immunotherapy in early breast cancer. Using immunoSEQ multiplex PCR, the repertoire was profiled, and TCRdb retains in-frame clones only, with some absent. Here the sample spans around 60,000 clones, roughly 95% being singletons. As to treatment: preoperative locoregional IRX-2 cytokine immunotherapy. Collection of the sample occurred from a patient treated with IRX-2 immunotherapy. These receptors were obtained from a human donor with breast cancer.

The chain employs TRBV9 and TRBJ2-7; D perhaps matches TRBD2 (6 bases). The germline V gene has CDR1 SGDLS and CDR2 YYNGEE. V was cut by 5 bases and J by 2 bases, with 17 bases left in between. The CDR3 contains 15 residues. In nucleotides, the CDR3 is TGTGCCAGCAGTCCGGGCGGGACCGCCCCCTACGAGCAGTACTTC. Translated, it gives CASSPGGTAPYEQYF.

V gene TRBV7-2 combines with J gene TRBJ2-7; D not resolved. The CDR3 covers 13 residues. V was pared by 3 bases and J by 3 bases, with 9 bases between. Germline-derived CDR1 and CDR2 are SGHTA and FQGNSA. This chain's CDR3 is CASSFGSLYEQYF. CDR3 in DNA: TGTGCCAGCAGCTTCGGGTCCCTCTACGAGCAGTACTTC.

The rearrangement links TRBV15 to TRBJ1-2, with D unresolved. With 0 bases removed from V and 3 bases from J, the gap between germline ends came to 2 bases. CDR3 length equals 12 residues. Germline CDR1 and CDR2: LNHNV and YYDKDF (reference sequence). For the CDR3, the DNA is TGTGCCACCAGCAGAGACCACTATGGCTACACCTTC. Translating gives CATSRDHYGYTF.

J is TRBJ2-3 and V is TRBV5-1; the D call may be TRBD1 or TRBD2 (5 bases each). This CDR3 region has 13 residues. The V end was cut by 4 bases, the J end by 1 base, with 7 bases between. Per the germline V gene, CDR1 is SGHRS and CDR2 is YFSETQ. The CDR3 protein is CASSGGGTDTQYF. The CDR3 DNA reads TGCGCCAGCAGCGGGGGTGGCACAGATACGCAGTATTTT.

This clone showed up just once. The chain links TRBV7-2 to TRBJ1-2, with D tentatively TRBD1 (5 bases). This CDR3 comprises 13 residues. V was shortened by 4 bases and J by 4 bases, with 10 bases between the two germline ends. Looked up from germline, CDR1 is SGHTA and CDR2 is FQGNSA. For the CDR3, the DNA is TGTGCCAGCAGCTCAGGGATTCTCTATGGCTACACCTTC. Translation: CASSSGILYGYTF.